The entry that follows covers one TCR beta chain sequence. The assay was immunoSEQ multiplex PCR, and TCRdb's table has in-frame clones only and misses some. The sample lists tens of thousands of clones; roughly 80% were seen once. Germline V gives CDR1 MGHRA, CDR2 YSYEKL. V shed 4 bases and J shed 2 bases, with 10 bases lying between them. CDR3 length: 14 amino acids. This record comes from a study of a mutant IDH1 vaccine in newly diagnosed glioma. The wider study: Treated patients, averaging around 40 years, were roughly 60% male and around 40% female. Standard pretreatment was either radiotherapy, temozolomide, or, for most, radiochemotherapy with temozolomide.

As for time point: baseline, week 1 (first vaccination visit). Treatment noted: pre-vaccination baseline after standard-of-care therapy. The study enrolled donors with new WHO grade 3 or 4 IDH1-mutant, ATRX-lost astrocytomas. This TCR was recovered from a man aged 40-49 years with glioma. Some clones in this sample may be carry-over from other donors' samples. This chain uses TRBV4-1 with TRBJ2-3; D is unclear. Sequencing was performed on PBMCs, taken from a glioma patient treated with radiotherapy, temozolomide or both. CDR3: CASSPGPFTDTQYF. The CDR3 bases are TGCGCCAGCAGCCCCGGGCCCTTCACAGATACGCAGTATTTT.